The table lists the clone carrying this T cell receptor beta chain with a few counts. The data stem from a study of blood T cell repertoires in COVID-19. Whole-study context: T cells, B-cell-depleted T cells, or PBMCs provided the cDNA or gDNA that served as material.

As originally analysed: Reference gene primer amplification in the assay estimated nucleated cell counts. Profiled with immunoSEQ multiplex PCR; TCRdb holds only in-frame clones, not every one. V, J and clone size derive from that table, while D and trimming were established from the DNA sequence. The repertoire holds some 300,000 clones, with nearly 90% as singletons. The germline V and J ends were trimmed by 0 bases and 8 bases, with 10 bases remaining between them. Germline V gives CDR1 LGHNA, CDR2 YNFKEQ. The CDR3 contains 13 residues. Those enrolled in Seattle joined during active infection and were followed longitudinally afterward.

The source is a woman aged 40 to 50 with COVID-19, enrolled during active disease. Sequences were obtained from peripheral blood. The rearrangement uses TRBV4-2 and TRBJ1-1; possible D gene TRBD1, 6 bases. CDR3 residues: CASSQDTQGEAFF. The CDR3 DNA reads as TGTGCCAGCAGCCAAGATACTCAGGGGGAAGCTTTCTTT.